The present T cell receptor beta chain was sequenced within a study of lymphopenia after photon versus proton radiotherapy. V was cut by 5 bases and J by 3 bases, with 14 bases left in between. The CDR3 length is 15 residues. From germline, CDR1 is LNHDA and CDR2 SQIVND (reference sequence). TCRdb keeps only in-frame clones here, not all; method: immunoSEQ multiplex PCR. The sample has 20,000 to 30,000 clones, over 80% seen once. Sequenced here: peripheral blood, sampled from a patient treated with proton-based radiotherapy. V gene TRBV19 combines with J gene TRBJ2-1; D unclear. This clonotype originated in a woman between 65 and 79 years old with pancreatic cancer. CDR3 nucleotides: TGTGCCAGTAGTGTCACTCGCAGTGGCTACAATGAGCAGTTCTTC. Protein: CASSVTRSGYNEQFF.